A single sample is the source of the 8 T cell receptor beta chains below, sequenced in a study of T cell repertoires in cytomegalovirus infection. A single record per CDR3 protein comes from TCRdb applying MiXCR to the reads. This sample carries more than 250,000 distinct CDR3 sequences, around 13% of them seen once, and the ten largest clones take roughly 9.7%. The specimen was PBMCs. These receptors were collected from a human donor in good health (CMV status not recorded). Some clones in this sample may be carry-over from other donors' samples.

This clonotype has a handful of counts. V and J are TRBV20-1 and TRBJ2-3; tentatively, D is TRBD1 (5 bases). The V gene's germline CDR1 is DFQATT and CDR2 SNEGSKA (reference sequence). Trimming left V 6 bases short and J 2 bases short, with 18 bases between. The CDR3 runs 15 residues. This CDR3 is CSAIGQGPNTDTQYF. CDR3 DNA: TGCAGTGCCATAGGCCAGGGCCCCAACACAGATACGCAGTATTTT.

The table lists this clonotype with many counts. V and J are TRBV7-2 and TRBJ2-3; the D gene is possibly TRBD2 (5 bases). V was cut by 8 bases and J by 10 bases, with 22 bases left in between. The length of the CDR3 is 14 residues. Germline CDR1 SGHTA, CDR2 FQGNSA. CDR3: CASDALGSAGAQYF. As DNA, the CDR3 is TGTGCCAGCGATGCCCTTGGTAGCGCCGGAGCGCAGTATTTT.

DNA of the CDR3: TGTGCTAGTGGTCCCCCGACAGGGAGAAACATTCAGTACTTC. It codes for CASGPPTGRNIQYF. J is TRBJ2-4 and V is TRBV12-5; 7 bases map to TRBD1. After removal of 5 bases from V and 6 bases from J, the junction contained 7 bases not matched to a gene. From germline, CDR1 is LGHNT and CDR2 FRNRAP. CDR3 length: 14 amino acids.

The sample holds a few counts of this clonotype. This sequence joins TRBV7-2 and TRBJ1-1; 9 nucleotides agree with TRBD1. This CDR3 spans 14 amino acids. Germline V gives CDR1 SGHTA, CDR2 FQGNSA. Unmatched junction bases numbered 6, after V lost 5 bases and J lost 5 bases. The CDR3 loop reads CASSIQGAGTEAFF. CDR3 in DNA: TGTGCCAGCAGCATACAGGGGGCCGGGACTGAAGCTTTCTTT.

At least ten counts were recorded for this clonotype. V is TRBV5-5 and J is TRBJ1-4; tentative D call: TRBD1 (5 bases). The CDR3 is 14 residues long. The V gene lost 4 bases and the J gene lost 4 bases, with 11 bases spanning the gap. Germline CDR1 and CDR2: SGHKS and YYEKEE (reference sequence). Here the CDR3 reads CASSAGPYNEKLFF. As DNA, the CDR3 is TGTGCCAGCAGCGCGGGACCGTATAATGAAAAACTGTTTTTT.

This clonotype has ten or more counts. The genes are TRBV20-1 and TRBJ1-6; 7 bases are shared with TRBD1. The CDR3 totals 14 residues. Per germline, CDR1 DFQATT and CDR2 SNEGSKA (reference sequence). V was pared by 2 bases and J by 8 bases, with 6 bases of the junction left unmatched. This CDR3 reads CSARSRGEDSPLHF. The CDR3 coding sequence is TGCAGTGCTAGAAGCAGGGGGGAAGATTCACCCCTCCACTTT.

This clonotype was found many times. The chain couples TRBV11-2 to TRBJ2-3; the D gene is possibly TRBD2 (7 bases). Germline V gives CDR1 SGHAT, CDR2 FQNNGV. The CDR3 covers 16 residues. Trimming shortened V by 1 base and J by 4 bases, and 15 bases separated the two germline ends. CDR3 sequence: CASSLVQGRGADTQYF. CDR3 DNA: TGTGCCAGCAGCTTAGTACAGGGACGGGGGGCAGATACGCAGTATTTT.

Turning to this clonotype: A much bigger clone sits one base away, suggesting this may be a read error. The chain carries TRBV7-4 and TRBJ2-5; D unresolved. The V gene lost 1 base and the J gene lost 5 bases, with 8 bases spanning the gap. The germline gives CDR1 SGHVT, CDR2 SQSDAQ. This CDR3 contains 13 residues. CDR3 region: CASSLGLGETQYF. DNA for the CDR3: TGTGCCAGCAGCTTAGGACTGGGGGAGACCCAGTACTTC.